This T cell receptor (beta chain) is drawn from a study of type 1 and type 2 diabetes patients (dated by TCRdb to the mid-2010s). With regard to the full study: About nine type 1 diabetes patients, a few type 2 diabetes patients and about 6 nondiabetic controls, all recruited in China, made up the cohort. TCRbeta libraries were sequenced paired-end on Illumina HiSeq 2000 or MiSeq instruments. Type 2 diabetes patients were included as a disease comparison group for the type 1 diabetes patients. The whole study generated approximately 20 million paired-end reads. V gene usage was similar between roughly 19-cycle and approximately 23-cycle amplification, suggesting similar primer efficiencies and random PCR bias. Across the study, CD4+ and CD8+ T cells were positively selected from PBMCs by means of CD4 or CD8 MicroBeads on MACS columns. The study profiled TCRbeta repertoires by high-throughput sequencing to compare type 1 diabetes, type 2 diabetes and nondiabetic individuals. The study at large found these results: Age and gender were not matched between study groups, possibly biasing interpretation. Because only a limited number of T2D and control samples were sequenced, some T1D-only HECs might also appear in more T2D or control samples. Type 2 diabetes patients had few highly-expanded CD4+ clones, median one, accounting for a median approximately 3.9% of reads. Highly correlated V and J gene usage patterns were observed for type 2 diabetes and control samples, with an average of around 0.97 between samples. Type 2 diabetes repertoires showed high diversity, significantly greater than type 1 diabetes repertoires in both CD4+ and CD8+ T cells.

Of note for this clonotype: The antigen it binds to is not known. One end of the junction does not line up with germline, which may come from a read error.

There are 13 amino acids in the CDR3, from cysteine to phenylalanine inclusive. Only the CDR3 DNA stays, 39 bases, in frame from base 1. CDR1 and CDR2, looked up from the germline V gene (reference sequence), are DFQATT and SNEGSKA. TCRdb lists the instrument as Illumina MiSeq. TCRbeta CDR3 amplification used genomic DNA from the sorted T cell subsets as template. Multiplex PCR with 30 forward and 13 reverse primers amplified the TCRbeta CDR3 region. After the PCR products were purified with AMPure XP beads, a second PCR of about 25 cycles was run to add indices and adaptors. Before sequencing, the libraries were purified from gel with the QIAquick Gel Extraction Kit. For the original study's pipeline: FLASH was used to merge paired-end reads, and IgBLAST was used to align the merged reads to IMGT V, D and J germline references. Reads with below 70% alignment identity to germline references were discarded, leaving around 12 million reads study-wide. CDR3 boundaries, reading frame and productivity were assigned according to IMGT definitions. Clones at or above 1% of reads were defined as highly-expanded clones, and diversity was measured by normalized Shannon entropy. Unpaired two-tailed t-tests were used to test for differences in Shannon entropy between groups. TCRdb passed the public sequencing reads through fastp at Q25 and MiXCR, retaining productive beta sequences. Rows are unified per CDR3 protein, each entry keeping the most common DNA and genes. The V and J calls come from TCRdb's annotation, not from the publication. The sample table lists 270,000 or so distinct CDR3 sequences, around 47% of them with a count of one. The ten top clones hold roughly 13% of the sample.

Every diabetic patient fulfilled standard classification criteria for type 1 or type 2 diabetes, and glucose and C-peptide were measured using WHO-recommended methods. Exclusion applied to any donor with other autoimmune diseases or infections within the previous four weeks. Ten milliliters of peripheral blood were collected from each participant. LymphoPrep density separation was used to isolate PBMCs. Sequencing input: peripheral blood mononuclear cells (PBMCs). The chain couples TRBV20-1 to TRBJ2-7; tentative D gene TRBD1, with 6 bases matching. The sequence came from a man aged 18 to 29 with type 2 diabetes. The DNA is TGCAGTGCTTGGACAGCGCGGGTGAGGGAGCAGCACTTC. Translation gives CSAWTARVREQHF.